This TCR beta chain emerged from a study of tumor-infiltrating lymphocytes in glioblastoma multiforme. Study-level points and caveats: Only one glioblastoma patient had TCR and mutation analysis. T cells were not sorted into functional subsets.

Three nested ARM-PCR rounds with V-beta and C-beta primers built TCRB libraries. TCRdb re-analysed the multiplex PCR reads in MiXCR, keeping a single row per CDR3 protein. The data contain around 15,000 distinct CDR3 sequences, around 70% of them singletons. This CDR3 comprises 16 residues. With 2 bases clipped from V and 0 bases from J, the junction kept 6 bases outside the gene matches. Per germline, CDR1 SGHNT and CDR2 YYREEE (reference sequence). Concerning this clonotype itself: No antigen is known for it.

This receptor was taken from a male donor with glioblastoma. Sequenced: brain tumor tissue. This sequence joins TRBV5-4 and TRBJ2-3, with 7 nucleotides matching TRBD2. Here the CDR3 DNA reads TGTGCCAGCAGCTTCCGCGCGGGAGCTAGCACAGATACGCAGTATTTT. It is translated as CASSFRAGASTDTQYF.